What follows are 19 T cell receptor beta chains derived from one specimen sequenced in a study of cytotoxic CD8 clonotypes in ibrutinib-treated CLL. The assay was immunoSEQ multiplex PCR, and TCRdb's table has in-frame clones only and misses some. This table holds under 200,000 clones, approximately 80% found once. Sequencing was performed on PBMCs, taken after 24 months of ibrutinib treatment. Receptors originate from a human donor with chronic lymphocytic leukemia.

For the CDR3, the DNA is TGCGCCAGCAGCCGAGGGGCAGACAGTAACACTGAAGCTTTCTTT. Translated, it gives CASSRGADSNTEAFF. The J gene is TRBJ1-1, the V gene TRBV4-3, with D possibly TRBD1 on 5 matching bases. V gave up 4 bases and J gave up 2 bases, with 14 bases separating them. The germline CDR1 and CDR2 sequences are LGHNA and YSLEER. This CDR3 is 15 amino acids long.

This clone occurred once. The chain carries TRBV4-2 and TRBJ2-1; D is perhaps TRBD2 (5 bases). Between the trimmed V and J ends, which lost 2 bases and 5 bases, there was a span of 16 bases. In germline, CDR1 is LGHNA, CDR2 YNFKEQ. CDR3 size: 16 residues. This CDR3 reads CASSQRTGSGNNEQFF. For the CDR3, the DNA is TGTGCCAGCAGCCAAAGAACCGGCTCGGGGAACAATGAGCAGTTCTTC.

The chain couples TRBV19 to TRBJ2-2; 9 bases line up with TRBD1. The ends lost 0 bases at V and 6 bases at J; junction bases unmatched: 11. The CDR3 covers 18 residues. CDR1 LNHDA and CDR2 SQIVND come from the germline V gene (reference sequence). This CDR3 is CASSIDGTVWTGAGELFF. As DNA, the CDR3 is TGTGCCAGTAGTATAGATGGGACTGTATGGACAGGGGCCGGGGAGCTGTTTTTT.

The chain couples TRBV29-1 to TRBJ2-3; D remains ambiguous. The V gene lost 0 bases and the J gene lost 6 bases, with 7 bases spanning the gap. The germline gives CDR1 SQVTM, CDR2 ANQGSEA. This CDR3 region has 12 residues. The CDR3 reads CSVEDLPDTQYF. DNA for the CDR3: TGCAGCGTTGAAGATCTTCCGGATACGCAGTATTTT.

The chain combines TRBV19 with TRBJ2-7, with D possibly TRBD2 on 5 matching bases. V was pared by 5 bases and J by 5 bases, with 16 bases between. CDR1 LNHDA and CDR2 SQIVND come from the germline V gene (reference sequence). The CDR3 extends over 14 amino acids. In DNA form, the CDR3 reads TGTGCCAGTAGTTTGCCGGGAAGAAGCGACGAGCAGTACTTC. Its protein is CASSLPGRSDEQYF.

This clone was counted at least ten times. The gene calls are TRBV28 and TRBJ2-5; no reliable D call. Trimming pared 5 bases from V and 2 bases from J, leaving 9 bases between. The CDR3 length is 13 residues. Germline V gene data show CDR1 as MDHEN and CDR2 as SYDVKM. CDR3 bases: TGTGCCAGCAGTCCACGGCCACAAGAGACCCAGTACTTC. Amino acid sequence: CASSPRPQETQYF.

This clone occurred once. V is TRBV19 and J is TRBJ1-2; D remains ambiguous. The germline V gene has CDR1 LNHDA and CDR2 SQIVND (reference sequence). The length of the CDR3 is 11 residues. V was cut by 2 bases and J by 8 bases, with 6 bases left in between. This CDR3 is CASSIRTGYTF. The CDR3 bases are TGTGCCAGTAGTATAAGAACGGGCTACACCTTC.

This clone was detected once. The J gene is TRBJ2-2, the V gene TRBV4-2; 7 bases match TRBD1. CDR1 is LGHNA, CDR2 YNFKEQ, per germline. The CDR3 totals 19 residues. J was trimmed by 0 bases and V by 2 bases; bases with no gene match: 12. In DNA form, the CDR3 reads TGTGCCAGCAGCCAAAGACCCGTAGGACAGGCCGCGAACACCGGGGAGCTGTTTTTT. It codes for CASSQRPVGQAANTGELFF.

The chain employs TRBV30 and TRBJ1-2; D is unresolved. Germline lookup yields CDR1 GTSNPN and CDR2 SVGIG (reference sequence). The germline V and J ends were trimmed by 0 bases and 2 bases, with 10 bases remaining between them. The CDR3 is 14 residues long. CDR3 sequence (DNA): TGTGCCTGGAGTGTATTGTCTTCCAACTATGGCTACACCTTC. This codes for CAWSVLSSNYGYTF.

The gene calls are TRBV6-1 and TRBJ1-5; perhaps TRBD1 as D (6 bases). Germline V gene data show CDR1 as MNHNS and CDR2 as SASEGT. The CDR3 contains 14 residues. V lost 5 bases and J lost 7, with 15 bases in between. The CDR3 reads CASSPNRVNQPQHF. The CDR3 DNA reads TGTGCCAGCAGTCCCAACAGGGTTAACCAGCCCCAGCATTTT.

CDR3 sequence (DNA): TGTGCCAGCAGCGAGAGGACAGGGGAGGCTGGCTACACCTTC. Protein product: CASSERTGEAGYTF. The J gene is TRBJ1-2, the V gene TRBV9; the match to TRBD1 covers 9 bases. The V and J ends lost 3 bases and 7 bases, in that order; junction bases with no gene match: 7. The CDR3 has 14 amino acids. Per the germline V gene, CDR1 is SGDLS and CDR2 is YYNGEE.

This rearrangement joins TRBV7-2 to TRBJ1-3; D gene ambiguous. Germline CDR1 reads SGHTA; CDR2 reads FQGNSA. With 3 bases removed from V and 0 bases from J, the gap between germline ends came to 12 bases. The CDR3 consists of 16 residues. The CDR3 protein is CASSFPPKISGNTIYF. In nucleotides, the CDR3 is TGTGCCAGCAGCTTCCCTCCGAAGATCTCTGGAAACACCATATATTTT.

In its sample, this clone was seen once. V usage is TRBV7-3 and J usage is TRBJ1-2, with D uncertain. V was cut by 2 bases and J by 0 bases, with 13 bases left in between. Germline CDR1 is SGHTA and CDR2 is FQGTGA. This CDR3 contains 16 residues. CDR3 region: CASSLPYRPANYGYTF. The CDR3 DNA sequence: TGTGCCAGCAGCTTACCCTACAGACCAGCTAACTATGGCTACACCTTC.

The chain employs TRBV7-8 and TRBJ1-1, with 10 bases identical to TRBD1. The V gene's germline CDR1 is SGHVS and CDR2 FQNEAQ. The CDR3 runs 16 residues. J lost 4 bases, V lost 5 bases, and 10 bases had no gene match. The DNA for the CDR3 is TGTGCCAGCAGCCGGCCGGGACAGGGGACTTTCACTGAAGCTTTCTTT. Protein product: CASSRPGQGTFTEAFF.

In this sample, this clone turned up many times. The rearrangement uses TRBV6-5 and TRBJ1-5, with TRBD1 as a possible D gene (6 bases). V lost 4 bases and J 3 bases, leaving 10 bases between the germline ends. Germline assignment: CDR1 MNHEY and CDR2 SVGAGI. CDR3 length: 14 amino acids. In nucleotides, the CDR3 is TGTGCCAGCAGTTCTGGACAGTACAATCAGCCCCAGCATTTT. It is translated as CASSSGQYNQPQHF.

CDR3 DNA: TGTGCCAGCAGTGAAAGAACTAATGAAAAACTGTTTTTT. Translating gives CASSERTNEKLFF. The chain has TRBV6-1 and TRBJ1-4; D gene ambiguous. Between the trimmed V and J ends, which lost 2 bases and 1 base, there was a span of 2 bases. Germline CDR1 is MNHNS and CDR2 is SASEGT. This CDR3 has 13 residues.

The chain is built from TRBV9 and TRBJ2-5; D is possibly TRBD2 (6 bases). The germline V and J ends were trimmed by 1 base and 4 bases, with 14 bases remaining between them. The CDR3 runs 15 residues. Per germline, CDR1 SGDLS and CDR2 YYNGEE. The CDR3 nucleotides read TGTGCCAGCAGCGTAACGACTAGTCCCGGAGAGACCCAGTACTTC. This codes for CASSVTTSPGETQYF.

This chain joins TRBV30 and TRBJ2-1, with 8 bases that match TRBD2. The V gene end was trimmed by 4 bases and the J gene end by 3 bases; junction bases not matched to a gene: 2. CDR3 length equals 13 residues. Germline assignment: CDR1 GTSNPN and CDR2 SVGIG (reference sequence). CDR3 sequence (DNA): TGTGCCTGGACCGGGGGGGTCTACAATGAGCAGTTCTTC. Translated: CAWTGGVYNEQFF.

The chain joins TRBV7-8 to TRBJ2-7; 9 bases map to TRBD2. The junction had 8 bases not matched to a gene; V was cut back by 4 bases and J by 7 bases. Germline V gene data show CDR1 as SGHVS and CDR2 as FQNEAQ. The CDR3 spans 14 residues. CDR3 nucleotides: TGTGCCAGCAGCTCGGGACTAGCTTCGCAAGAGCAGTACTTC. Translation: CASSSGLASQEQYF.